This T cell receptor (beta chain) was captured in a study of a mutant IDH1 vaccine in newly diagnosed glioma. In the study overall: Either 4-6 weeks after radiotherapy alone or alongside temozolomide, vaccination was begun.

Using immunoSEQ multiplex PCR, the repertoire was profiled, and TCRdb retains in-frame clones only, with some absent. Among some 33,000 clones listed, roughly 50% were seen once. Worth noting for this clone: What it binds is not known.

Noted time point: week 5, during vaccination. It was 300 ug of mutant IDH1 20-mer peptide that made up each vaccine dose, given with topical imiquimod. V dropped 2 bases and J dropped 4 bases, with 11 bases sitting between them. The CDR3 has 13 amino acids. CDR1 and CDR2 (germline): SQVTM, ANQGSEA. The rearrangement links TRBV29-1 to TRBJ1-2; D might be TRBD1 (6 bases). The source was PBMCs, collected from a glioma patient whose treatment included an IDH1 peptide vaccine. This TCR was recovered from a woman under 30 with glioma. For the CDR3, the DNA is TGCAGCGTTGAACTGGACAGCCTCTATGGCTACACCTTC. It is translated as CSVELDSLYGYTF.